The 30 T cell receptor beta chains in this list originate from one sample, sequenced in a study of identical twins. TCRdb re-analysed the 5' RACE reads in MiXCR, keeping a single row per CDR3 protein. The sample carries approximately 700,000 distinct CDR3 sequences, 18% recorded once. The sample was also reused in another study, on T cells expressing NK-cell markers.

The sequencing sample was made of PBMCs. These receptors originate from a woman aged 18-29 years in good health.

This clonotype was observed a few times. The chain employs TRBV7-8 and TRBJ2-4; unclear D gene. The CDR3 totals 15 residues. Trimming shortened V by 1 base and J by 0 bases, and 7 bases separated the two germline ends. The germline V gene encodes CDR1 SGHVS and CDR2 FQNEAQ. For the CDR3, the DNA is TGTGCCAGCAGCTTAGGGGTTCTAGCCAAAAACATTCAGTACTTC. It translates to CASSLGVLAKNIQYF.

The chain couples TRBV7-2 to TRBJ1-3, with D perhaps matching TRBD1 (5 bases). CDR1 and CDR2 from the germline V gene are SGHTA and FQGNSA. This CDR3 comprises 14 residues. With 3 bases removed from V and 5 bases from J, the gap between germline ends came to 11 bases. The DNA of the CDR3 is TGTGCCAGCAGCTTGGGGGTGGGTCGAAACACCATATATTTT. Its protein is CASSLGVGRNTIYF.

This sequence joins TRBV20-1 and TRBJ2-2; no firm D call. With 5 bases removed from V and 5 bases from J, the gap between germline ends came to 9 bases. Germline V lookup: CDR1 DFQATT, CDR2 SNEGSKA (reference sequence). The CDR3 runs to 12 residues. The CDR3 DNA reads as TGCAGTGCTGAAACCAGGACCGGGGAGCTGTTTTTT. Translating it yields CSAETRTGELFF.

The chain recombines TRBV7-9 with TRBJ2-2; TRBD2 aligns across 14 bases. Germline V gives CDR1 SEHNR, CDR2 FQNEAQ (reference sequence). V gave up 5 bases and J gave up 7 bases; unmatched junction bases: 9. This CDR3 comprises 17 residues. CDR3 amino acids: CASSPGTSGSFIGELFF. As DNA, the CDR3 is TGTGCCAGCAGCCCTGGGACTAGCGGGAGTTTTATCGGGGAGCTGTTTTTT.

There are a few counts of this clonotype. The chain is built from TRBV6-5 and TRBJ1-1; D call uncertain. CDR1 and CDR2 from the germline V gene are MNHEY and SVGAGI. CDR3 size: 14 residues. V lost 3 bases, J lost 4 bases, and 12 bases lay in between. CDR3 residues: CASSYGQRGTEAFF. Written as DNA, the CDR3 is TGTGCCAGCAGTTATGGCCAGCGAGGCACTGAAGCTTTCTTT.

This clonotype has more than one count but fewer than ten. The rearrangement joins TRBV20-1 to TRBJ2-5, with 8 bases fitting TRBD1. This CDR3 region has 13 residues. From germline, CDR1 is DFQATT and CDR2 SNEGSKA (reference sequence). Trimming took 6 bases from V and 4 from J; bases not matched to a gene: 7. The CDR3 spells CSAPDRVSETQYF. DNA for the CDR3: TGCAGTGCCCCGGACAGGGTCTCAGAGACCCAGTACTTC.

This sequence joins TRBV5-1 and TRBJ2-1; weak D call: TRBD1 (6 bases). CDR1 SGHRS and CDR2 YFSETQ come from the germline V gene. V gave up 3 bases and J gave up 7 bases, with 17 bases separating them. This CDR3 spans 15 amino acids. The DNA of the CDR3 is TGCGCCAGCAGCTATGAGGACAGAAGCAGAAATGAGCAGTTCTTC. Amino acids: CASSYEDRSRNEQFF.

This clonotype has just a few counts. The chain couples TRBV12-3 or TRBV12-4 to TRBJ1-2; D might be TRBD1 (6 bases). The CDR3 sequence is 12 residues long. V lost 4 bases, J lost 7 bases, and 10 bases lay in between. The CDR3 sequence: CASSYRVGGYTF. As DNA, the CDR3 is TGTGCCAGCAGTTACAGGGTTGGTGGCTACACCTTC.

The rearrangement uses TRBV29-1 and TRBJ1-2; tentative D call: TRBD1 (6 bases). Germline V CDR1 and CDR2: SQVTM, ANQGSEA. Trimming cost V 2 bases and J 8 bases, with 12 bases left between them. The CDR3 has 12 residues. The CDR3 bases are TGCAGCGTTGAAAAGGGGGGGACGGGCTACACCTTC. Amino acids: CSVEKGGTGYTF.

This clonotype was detected a few times. This rearrangement joins TRBV2 to TRBJ2-2; 7 nucleotides agree with TRBD2. The CDR3 extends over 14 amino acids. J lost 5 bases, V lost 6 bases, and 6 bases had no gene match. Germline V CDR1 and CDR2: SNHLY, FYNNEI. CDR3 loop: CASRAGTTTGELFF. The CDR3 DNA reads TGTGCCAGCAGGGCCGGGACTACTACCGGGGAGCTGTTTTTT. Full variable domain (rest looked up from reference TRBV2 and TRBJ2-2): EPEVTQTPSHQVTQMGQEVILRCVPISNHLYFYWYRQILGQKVEFLVSFYNNEISEKSEIFDDQFSVERPDGSNFTLKIRSTKLEDSAMYFCASRAGTTTGELFFGEGSRLTVL.

The chain joins TRBV12-3 or TRBV12-4 to TRBJ1-1; 10 positions match TRBD1. The CDR3 sequence is 15 residues long. The junction had 10 bases not matched to a gene; V was cut back by 6 bases and J by 6 bases. Written as DNA, the CDR3 is TGTGCCAGCAGATGGAGACAGGGGGCGAGGTCTGAAGCTTTCTTT. This translates into CASRWRQGARSEAFF.

The chain recombines TRBV20-1 with TRBJ1-5, with a tentative D call TRBD1 (6 bases). Between the trimmed V and J ends, which lost 5 bases and 1 base, there was a span of 15 bases. Germline loops: CDR1 DFQATT, CDR2 SNEGSKA (reference sequence). The CDR3 totals 15 residues. For the CDR3, the DNA is TGCAGTGCTCCCGAGCCGGGGGCGAGCAATCAGCCCCAGCATTTT. This codes for CSAPEPGASNQPQHF.

The chain recombines TRBV7-2 with TRBJ1-2; D possibly corresponds to TRBD1 (5 bases). This CDR3 has 14 residues. V lost 5 bases to trimming and J lost 8 bases, with 18 bases between them. CDR1 and CDR2 from the germline V gene are SGHTA and FQGNSA. Here the CDR3 reads CASSPQPHRMGYTF. In DNA, the CDR3 is TGTGCCAGCAGCCCACAACCCCACAGGATGGGCTACACCTTC.

The chain uses TRBV12-3 or TRBV12-4 and TRBJ2-1; maybe TRBD2 (6 bases). Trimming pared 3 bases from V and 6 bases from J, leaving 12 bases between. CDR3 length: 14 residues. CDR3 amino acids: CASSLSEGRNEQFF. CDR3 DNA: TGTGCCAGCAGTTTGTCGGAGGGCCGCAATGAGCAGTTCTTC.

This clonotype was seen many times. The V gene is TRBV21-1, the J gene TRBJ1-1; the table's D call, TRBD1, has no DNA check behind it. TRBV21-1 is described as a pseudogene. The CDR3 extends over 12 amino acids. The CDR3 reads CASSQGDTEAFF. As DNA, the CDR3 is TGTGCCAGCAGTCAGGGGGACACTGAAGCTTTCTTT.

This clonotype was seen a few times. The chain carries TRBV5-6 and TRBJ1-2, with no clear D. V was clipped by 6 bases and J by 2 bases, with 11 bases between them. CDR1 is SGHDT and CDR2 is YYEEEE in the germline V gene. The CDR3 totals 13 residues. CDR3 nucleotides: TGTGCCAGCACCCCGGCACAAAACTATGGCTACACCTTC. Its protein product is CASTPAQNYGYTF.

This clonotype was found a few times. The V and J genes are TRBV6-1 and TRBJ2-7, with 7 bases lining up with TRBD2. The CDR3 is made up of 13 amino acids. Germline trimming cut 8 bases from V and 2 bases from J; bases unmatched to any gene: 6. Germline values: CDR1 MNHNS, CDR2 SASEGT. The DNA of the CDR3 is TGTGCCAGCTTGAACGGGAGGACCTACGAGCAGTACTTC. This encodes CASLNGRTYEQYF.

This clonotype was found a few times. This rearrangement joins TRBV6-1 to TRBJ1-1; TRBD1 matches at 7 bases. The ends lost 5 bases at V and 5 bases at J; junction bases unmatched: 5. Germline V gene lookup returns CDR1 MNHNS and CDR2 SASEGT. The CDR3 spans 13 residues. The CDR3 DNA is TGTGCCAGCAGTACACAGGGGAGGACTGAAGCTTTCTTT. Encoded protein: CASSTQGRTEAFF.

This clonotype was observed a few times. The chain has TRBV2 and TRBJ2-5; no clear D gene. Trimming stripped 3 bases from V and 5 bases from J, with 13 bases between. CDR3 length: 14 amino acids. Germline assignment: CDR1 SNHLY and CDR2 FYNNEI. The CDR3 region is CASSDSSWRETQYF. The CDR3 DNA reads TGTGCCAGCAGTGATAGCAGCTGGCGTGAGACCCAGTACTTC.

J is TRBJ2-1 and V is TRBV9; the D is unclear. The CDR3 loop spans 14 amino acids. Trimming left V 5 bases short and J 5 bases short, with 14 bases between. Germline lookup yields CDR1 SGDLS and CDR2 YYNGEE. The CDR3 coding sequence is TGTGCCAGCAGGTCAAGGGAACCTGACAATGAGCAGTTCTTC. It translates to CASRSREPDNEQFF.

In this sample, this clonotype turned up a few times. The chain is built from TRBV11-3 and TRBJ2-7, with a possible D match to TRBD1 (5 bases). The CDR3 spans 21 residues. Trimming stripped 1 base from V and 3 bases from J, with 31 bases between. Germline CDR1 SGHNT, CDR2 YENEEA. CDR3 in amino acids: CASSLGGSLAGPPSKSYEQYF. The CDR3 bases are TGTGCCAGCAGCTTAGGGGGCAGTCTCGCAGGTCCCCCGTCGAAGAGCTACGAGCAGTACTTC.

This clonotype turned up a few times. J is TRBJ1-1 and V is TRBV5-1; unclear D gene. Germline V gene data show CDR1 as SGHRS and CDR2 as YFSETQ. Trimming left V 4 bases short and J 8 bases short, with 15 bases between. The length of the CDR3 is 13 residues. CDR3 sequence reads: CASSPGIRVEAFF. The CDR3 nucleotides are TGCGCCAGCAGCCCGGGAATTAGGGTGGAAGCTTTCTTT.

This clonotype turned up a few times. This chain uses TRBV18 with TRBJ2-5; D possibly corresponds to TRBD1 (6 bases). CDR1 and CDR2 from the germline V gene are KGHSH and LQKENI. The CDR3 length is 16 residues. V was trimmed by 3 bases and J by 2 bases, leaving 16 bases between them. The CDR3 nucleotides read TGTGCCAGCTCACCGGTCCAACTAGGGGGACAAGAGACCCAGTACTTC. Translating it yields CASSPVQLGGQETQYF.

This chain's CDR3 is CAWSYSDEQYF. The CDR3, as DNA: TGTGCCTGGAGTTATAGCGACGAGCAGTACTTC. J is TRBJ2-7 and V is TRBV30, with D perhaps TRBD2 (5 bases). CDR1 and CDR2 (germline): GTSNPN, SVGIG (reference sequence). V lost 2 bases and J 5 bases, leaving 7 bases between the germline ends. The CDR3 covers 11 residues.

In its sample, this clonotype was seen a few times. This may be a read error: a much more frequent sequence differs by one nucleotide. This chain joins TRBV7-3 and TRBJ1-1; D gene ambiguous. The ends were cut back, 4 bases at V and 5 bases at J, with 8 bases in the middle. Germline V CDR1 and CDR2: SGHTA, FQGTGA. The CDR3 loop spans 12 amino acids. In nucleotides, the CDR3 is TGTGCCAGCAGCTCGGCGGGGACTGAAGCTTTCTTT. Translation: CASSSAGTEAFF.

This clonotype was counted only a few times. The genes are TRBV29-1 and TRBJ1-1; 9 bases line up with TRBD1. Germline trimming cut 6 bases from V and 4 bases from J; bases unmatched to any gene: 3. CDR1 SQVTM and CDR2 ANQGSEA come from the germline V gene. The CDR3 has 12 amino acids. CDR3 DNA sequence: TGCAGCGTGGGGACAGGGAGCACTGAAGCTTTCTTT. It translates to CSVGTGSTEAFF.

V usage is TRBV11-2 and J usage is TRBJ2-3; D perhaps matches TRBD2 (7 bases). This CDR3 has 17 amino acids. The V gene's germline CDR1 is SGHAT and CDR2 FQNNGV. With 6 bases removed from V and 3 bases from J, the gap between germline ends came to 22 bases. Here the CDR3 reads CASSLLGGARRTDTQYF. Written as DNA, the CDR3 is TGTGCCAGCAGTCTTCTGGGGGGGGCCAGAAGGACAGATACGCAGTATTTT.

V usage is TRBV7-2 and J usage is TRBJ1-2; 7 nucleotides align to TRBD1. V was pared by 4 bases and J by 6 bases, with 5 bases of the junction left unmatched. The CDR3 contains 13 residues. Per germline, CDR1 SGHTA and CDR2 FQGNSA. The CDR3 region has the DNA TGTGCCAGCAGCTCGCACAGGGGAGATGGCTACACCTTC. Translated, it gives CASSSHRGDGYTF.

This clonotype was observed a handful of times. The chain carries TRBV7-2 and TRBJ2-3; tentatively, D is TRBD1 (6 bases). Germline CDR1 reads SGHTA; CDR2 reads FQGNSA. The CDR3 length is 14 residues. V lost 2 bases to trimming and J lost 5 bases, with 11 bases between them. The CDR3 region is CASSLTGFLDTQYF. CDR3 in DNA: TGTGCCAGCAGCTTAACAGGGTTCTTAGATACGCAGTATTTT.

The chain joins TRBV27 to TRBJ1-1; D gene uncertain. Germline V gene sequence: CDR1 MNHEY, CDR2 SMNVEV (reference sequence). This CDR3 region has 13 residues. V was trimmed by 2 bases and J by 6 bases, leaving 10 bases between them. CDR3 in DNA: TGTGCCAGCAGTTTAGATCGGTCGTCTGAAGCTTTCTTT. Encoded protein: CASSLDRSSEAFF.